This entry lists 2 T cell receptor beta chains sequenced from one sample in a study of cytomegalovirus exposure and HLA in healthy donors. 60 Vbeta and 13 Jbeta primers were used in PCR. Some clones are missing from TCRdb's copy, which holds only in-frame ones; the method was immunoSEQ multiplex PCR. The data contain more than 70,000 clones, about 70% of them singletons. The sequencing input was PBMCs. These TCRs come from a man aged 35 to 55 in good health and CMV-seropositive.

J is TRBJ2-2 and V is TRBV5-4; TRBD1 agrees at 7 bases. The CDR3 consists of 14 residues. J gave up 4 bases and V 4 bases, and 4 bases lay outside the gene matches. Germline V CDR1 and CDR2: SGHNT, YYREEE (reference sequence). In nucleotides, the CDR3 is TGTGCCAGCAGCGCCGGGACAGTCACCGGGGAGCTGTTTTTT. Protein sequence: CASSAGTVTGELFF.

This clone is a singleton in its sample. This rearrangement joins TRBV4-2 to TRBJ2-3; 9 bases are shared with TRBD2. Trimming took 0 bases from V and 3 from J; bases not matched to a gene: 7. CDR3 length equals 17 residues. Germline CDR1 reads LGHNA; CDR2 reads YNFKEQ. The CDR3 DNA sequence: TGTGCCAGCAGCCAAGAACGGGCGGGAGGGATTACAGATACGCAGTATTTT. Translation gives CASSQERAGGITDTQYF.